Presented here are 6 T cell receptor beta chains from one specimen sequenced in a study of PD-L1 blockade in urothelial cancer. Documented time point: pretreatment peripheral blood. The protocol was immunoSEQ multiplex PCR, while the TCRdb copy is restricted to in-frame clones and leaves out a portion. This table holds fewer than 80,000 clones, around 86% found once. Sequences were derived from PBMCs, sampled around atezolizumab (anti-PD-L1) treatment. The receptors were gathered from a man aged 70 or older with urothelial cancer.

DNA for the CDR3: TGTGCCAGCAGCTTACAGCGGGAGCTCTACAATGAGCAGTTCTTC. It is translated as CASSLQRELYNEQFF. The chain is built from TRBV7-8 and TRBJ2-1, with TRBD2 identical over 8 bases. The junction had 3 bases not matched to a gene; V was cut back by 2 bases and J by 3 bases. Germline assignment: CDR1 SGHVS and CDR2 FQNEAQ. CDR3 length: 15 amino acids.

The CDR3 here is CSMTPGADTQYF. The CDR3 bases are TGCAGCATGACCCCGGGGGCAGATACGCAGTATTTT. This chain uses TRBV29-1 with TRBJ2-3; D perhaps matches TRBD2 (6 bases). V shed 8 bases and J shed 4 bases, with 13 bases lying between them. The CDR3 is 12 residues long. Germline CDR1 and CDR2: SQVTM and ANQGSEA.

The chain is built from TRBV2 and TRBJ2-7; 8 nucleotides align to TRBD2. The ends lost 7 bases at V and 1 base at J; junction bases unmatched: 6. This CDR3 has 14 amino acids. Germline V lookup: CDR1 SNHLY, CDR2 FYNNEI. This CDR3 is CASNLSGGSYEQYF. The CDR3 DNA sequence: TGTGCCAGCAATCTCAGCGGGGGATCCTACGAGCAGTACTTC.

This rearrangement joins TRBV5-1 to TRBJ2-1, with TRBD2 identical over 10 bases. With 2 bases clipped from V and 2 bases from J, the junction kept 7 bases outside the gene matches. The CDR3 sequence is 17 residues long. CDR1 SGHRS and CDR2 YFSETQ come from the germline V gene. The CDR3 DNA reads as TGCGCCAGCAGCTTTGGGACCGGACTAGCGGCCTACAATGAGCAGTTCTTC. Translation: CASSFGTGLAAYNEQFF.

The V gene is TRBV7-9, the J gene TRBJ2-5, with D perhaps matching TRBD1 (5 bases). V was pared by 2 bases and J by 7 bases, with 17 bases between. Germline CDR1 reads SEHNR; CDR2 reads FQNEAQ (reference sequence). The length of the CDR3 is 15 residues. This CDR3 is CASSLISGNLGTQYF. The CDR3 DNA follows: TGTGCCAGCAGCTTAATCTCAGGGAACCTTGGGACCCAGTACTTC.

The gene calls are TRBV6-1 and TRBJ2-7; D possibly corresponds to TRBD1 (6 bases). CDR3 length: 15 residues. The V end was cut by 0 bases, the J end by 3 bases, with 12 bases between. Germline loops: CDR1 MNHNS, CDR2 SASEGT. The CDR3 protein is CASSEAQGTLYEQYF. CDR3 DNA sequence: TGTGCCAGCAGTGAAGCGCAGGGGACCCTCTACGAGCAGTACTTC.